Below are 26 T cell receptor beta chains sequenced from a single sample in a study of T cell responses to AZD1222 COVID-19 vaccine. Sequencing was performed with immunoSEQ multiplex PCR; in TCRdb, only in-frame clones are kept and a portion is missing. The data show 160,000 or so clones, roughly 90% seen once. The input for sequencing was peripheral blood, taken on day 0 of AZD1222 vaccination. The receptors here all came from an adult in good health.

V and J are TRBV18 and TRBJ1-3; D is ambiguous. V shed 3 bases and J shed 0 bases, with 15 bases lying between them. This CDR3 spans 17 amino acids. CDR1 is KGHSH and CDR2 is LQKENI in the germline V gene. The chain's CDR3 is CASSPSDGSVSGNTIYF. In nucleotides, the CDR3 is TGTGCCAGCTCACCGTCGGACGGATCCGTCTCTGGAAACACCATATATTTT.

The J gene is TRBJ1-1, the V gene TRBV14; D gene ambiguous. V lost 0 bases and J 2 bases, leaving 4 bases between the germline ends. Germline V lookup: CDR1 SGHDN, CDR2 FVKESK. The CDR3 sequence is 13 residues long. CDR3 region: CASSQDRNTEAFF. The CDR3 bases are TGTGCCAGCAGCCAAGACAGAAACACTGAAGCTTTCTTT.

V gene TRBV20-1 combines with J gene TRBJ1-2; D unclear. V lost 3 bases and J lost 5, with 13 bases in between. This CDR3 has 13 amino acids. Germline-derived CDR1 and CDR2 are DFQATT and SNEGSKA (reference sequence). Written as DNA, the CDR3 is TGCAGTGCTAGTGAGGACTACCAGTATGGCTACACCTTC. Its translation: CSASEDYQYGYTF.

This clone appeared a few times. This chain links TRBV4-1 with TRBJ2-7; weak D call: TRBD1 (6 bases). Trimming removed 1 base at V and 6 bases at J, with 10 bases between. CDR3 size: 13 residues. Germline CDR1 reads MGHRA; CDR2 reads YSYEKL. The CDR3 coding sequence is TGCGCCAGCAGCCAAGGAGGGGGACCCGAGCAGTACTTC. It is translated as CASSQGGGPEQYF.

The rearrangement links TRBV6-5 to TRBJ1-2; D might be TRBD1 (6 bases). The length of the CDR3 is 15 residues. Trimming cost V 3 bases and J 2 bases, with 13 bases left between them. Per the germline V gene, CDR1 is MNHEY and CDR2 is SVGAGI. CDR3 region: CASSYGTWGNYGYTF. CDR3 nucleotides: TGTGCCAGCAGTTATGGGACATGGGGGAACTATGGCTACACCTTC.

DNA of the CDR3: TGTGCCAGCAGCCGGGGACAGGATGCTAACTATGGCTACACCTTC. Protein product: CASSRGQDANYGYTF. The J gene is TRBJ1-2, the V gene TRBV5-4, with 8 bases fitting TRBD1. Germline V gene sequence: CDR1 SGHNT, CDR2 YYREEE (reference sequence). This CDR3 spans 15 amino acids. After removal of 4 bases from V and 0 bases from J, the junction contained 5 bases not matched to a gene.

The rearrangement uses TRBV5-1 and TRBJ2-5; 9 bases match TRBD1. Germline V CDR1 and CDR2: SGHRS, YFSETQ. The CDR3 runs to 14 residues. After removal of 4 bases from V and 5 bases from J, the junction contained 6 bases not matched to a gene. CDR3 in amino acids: CASSAGQGGETQYF. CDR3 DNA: TGCGCCAGCAGCGCGGGACAGGGTGGGGAGACCCAGTACTTC.

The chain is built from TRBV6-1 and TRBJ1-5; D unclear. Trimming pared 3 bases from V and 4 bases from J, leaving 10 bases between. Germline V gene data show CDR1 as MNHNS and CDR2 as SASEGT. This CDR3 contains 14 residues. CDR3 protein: CASSDRTFNQPQHF. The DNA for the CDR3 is TGTGCCAGCAGTGATCGGACCTTTAATCAGCCCCAGCATTTT.

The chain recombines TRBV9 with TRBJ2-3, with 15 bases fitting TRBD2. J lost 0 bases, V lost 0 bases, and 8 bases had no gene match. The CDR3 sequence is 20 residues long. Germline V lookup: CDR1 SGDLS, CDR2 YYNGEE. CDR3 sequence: CASSVGGLAGGPVSTDTQYF. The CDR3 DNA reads TGTGCCAGCAGCGTAGGTGGACTAGCGGGAGGGCCGGTCAGCACAGATACGCAGTATTTT.

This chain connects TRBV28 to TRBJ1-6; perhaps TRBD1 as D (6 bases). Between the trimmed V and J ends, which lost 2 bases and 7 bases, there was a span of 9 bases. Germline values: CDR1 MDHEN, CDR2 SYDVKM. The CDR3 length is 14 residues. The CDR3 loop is CASSLGGANSPLHF. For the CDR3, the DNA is TGTGCCAGCAGTTTAGGGGGGGCCAATTCACCCCTCCACTTT.

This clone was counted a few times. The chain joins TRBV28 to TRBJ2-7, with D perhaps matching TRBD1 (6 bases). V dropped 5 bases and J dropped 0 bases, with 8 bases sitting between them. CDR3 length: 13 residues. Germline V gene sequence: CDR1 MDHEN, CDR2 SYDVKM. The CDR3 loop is CASSADSSYEQYF. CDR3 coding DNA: TGTGCCAGCAGTGCGGACAGCTCCTACGAGCAGTACTTC.

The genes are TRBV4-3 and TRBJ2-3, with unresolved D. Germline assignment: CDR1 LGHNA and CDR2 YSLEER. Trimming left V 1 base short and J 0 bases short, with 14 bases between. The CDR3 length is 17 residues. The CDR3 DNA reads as TGCGCCAGCAGCCAAGCTCAGAAAAACGCTAGCACAGATACGCAGTATTTT. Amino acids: CASSQAQKNASTDTQYF.

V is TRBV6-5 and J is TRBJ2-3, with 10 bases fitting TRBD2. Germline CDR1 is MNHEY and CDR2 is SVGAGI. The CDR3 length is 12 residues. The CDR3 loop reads CASGREADTQYF. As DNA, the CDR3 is TGTGCGAGCGGGAGGGAGGCAGATACGCAGTATTTT.

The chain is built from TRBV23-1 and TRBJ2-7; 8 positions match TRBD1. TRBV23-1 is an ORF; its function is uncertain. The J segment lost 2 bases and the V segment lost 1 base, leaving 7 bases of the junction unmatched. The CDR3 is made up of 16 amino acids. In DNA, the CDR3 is TGCGCCAGCAGTCAATTCCAGGGGGCCCTGCCCTACGAGCAGTACTTC. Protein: CASSQFQGALPYEQYF.

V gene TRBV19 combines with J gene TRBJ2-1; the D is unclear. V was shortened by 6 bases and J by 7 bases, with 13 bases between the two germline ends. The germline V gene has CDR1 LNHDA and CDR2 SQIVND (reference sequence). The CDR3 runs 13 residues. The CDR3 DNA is TGTGCCAGTAGGCCCCGGACGCAAAATGAGCAGTTCTTC. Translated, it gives CASRPRTQNEQFF. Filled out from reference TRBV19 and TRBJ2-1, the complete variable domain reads DGGITQSPKYLFRKEGQNVTLSCEQNLNHDAMYWYRQDPGQGLRLIYYSQIVNDFQKGDIAEGYSVSREKKESFPLTVTSAQKNPTAFYLCASRPRTQNEQFFGPGTRLTVL.

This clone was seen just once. CDR3 nucleotides: TGTGCCAGCAGCCCACAGGGGGCCCATCAGCCCCAGCATTTT. It codes for CASSPQGAHQPQHF. J is TRBJ1-5 and V is TRBV28, with 9 bases lining up with TRBD1. Unmatched junction bases numbered 5, after V lost 6 bases and J lost 5 bases. Germline V CDR1 and CDR2: MDHEN, SYDVKM. The CDR3 runs to 14 residues.

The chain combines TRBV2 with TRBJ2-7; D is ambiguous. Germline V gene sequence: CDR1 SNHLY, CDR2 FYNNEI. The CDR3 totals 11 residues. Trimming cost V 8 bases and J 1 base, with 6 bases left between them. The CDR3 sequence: CASARSYEQYF. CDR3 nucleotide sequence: TGTGCCAGCGCCCGATCCTACGAGCAGTACTTC.

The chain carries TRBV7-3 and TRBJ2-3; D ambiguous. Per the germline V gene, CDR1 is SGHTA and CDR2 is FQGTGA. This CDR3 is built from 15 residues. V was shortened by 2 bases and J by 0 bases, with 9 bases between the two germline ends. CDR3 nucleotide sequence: TGTGCCAGCAGCTTAGTCGGGCAGAGCACAGATACGCAGTATTTT. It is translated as CASSLVGQSTDTQYF.

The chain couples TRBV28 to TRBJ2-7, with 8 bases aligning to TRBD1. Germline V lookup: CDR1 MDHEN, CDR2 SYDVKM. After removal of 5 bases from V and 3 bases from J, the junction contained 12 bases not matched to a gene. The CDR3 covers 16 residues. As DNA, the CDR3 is TGTGCCAGCAGTGGGTTAGGCCGACAGGGGAGCTACGAGCAGTACTTC. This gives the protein CASSGLGRQGSYEQYF.

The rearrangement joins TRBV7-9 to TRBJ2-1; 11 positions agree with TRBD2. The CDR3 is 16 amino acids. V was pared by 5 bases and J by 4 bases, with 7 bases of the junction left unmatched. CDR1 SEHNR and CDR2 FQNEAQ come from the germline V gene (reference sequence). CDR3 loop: CASSPASGRNYNEQFF. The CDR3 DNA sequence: TGTGCCAGCAGCCCCGCTAGCGGGAGGAATTACAATGAGCAGTTCTTC.

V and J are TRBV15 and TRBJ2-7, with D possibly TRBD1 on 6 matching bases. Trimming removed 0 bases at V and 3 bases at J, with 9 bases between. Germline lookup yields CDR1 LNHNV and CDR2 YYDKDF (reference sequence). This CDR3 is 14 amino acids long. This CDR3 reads CATSRDPGDYEQYF. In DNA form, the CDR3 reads TGTGCCACCAGCAGAGATCCAGGGGACTACGAGCAGTACTTC.

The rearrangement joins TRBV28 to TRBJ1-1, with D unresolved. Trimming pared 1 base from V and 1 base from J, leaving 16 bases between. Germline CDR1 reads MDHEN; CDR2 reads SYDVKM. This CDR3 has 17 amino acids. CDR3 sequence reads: CASSLFVRAKQNTEAFF. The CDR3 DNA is TGTGCCAGCAGTTTATTTGTTCGGGCCAAGCAGAACACTGAAGCTTTCTTT.

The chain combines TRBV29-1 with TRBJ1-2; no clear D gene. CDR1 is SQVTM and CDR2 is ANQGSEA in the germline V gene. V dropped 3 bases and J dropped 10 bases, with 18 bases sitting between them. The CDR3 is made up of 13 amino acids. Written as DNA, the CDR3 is TGCAGCGTTGACTCCGAGCAAGGGTCTGACTACACCTTC. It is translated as CSVDSEQGSDYTF.

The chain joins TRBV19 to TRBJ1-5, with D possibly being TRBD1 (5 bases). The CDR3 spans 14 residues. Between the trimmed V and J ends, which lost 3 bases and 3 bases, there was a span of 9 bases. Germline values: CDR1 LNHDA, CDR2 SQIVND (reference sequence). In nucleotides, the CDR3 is TGTGCCAGTAGTATTGGGACCGTCAATCAGCCCCAGCATTTT. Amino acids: CASSIGTVNQPQHF. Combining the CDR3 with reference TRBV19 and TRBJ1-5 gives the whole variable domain DGGITQSPKYLFRKEGQNVTLSCEQNLNHDAMYWYRQDPGQGLRLIYYSQIVNDFQKGDIAEGYSVSREKKESFPLTVTSAQKNPTAFYLCASSIGTVNQPQHFGDGTRLSIL.

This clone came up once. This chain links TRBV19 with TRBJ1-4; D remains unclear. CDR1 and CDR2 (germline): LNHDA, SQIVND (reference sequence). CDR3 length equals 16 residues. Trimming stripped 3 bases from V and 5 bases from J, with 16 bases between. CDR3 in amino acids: CASSMPSGRPNEKLFF. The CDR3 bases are TGTGCCAGTAGTATGCCCTCGGGGAGGCCGAATGAAAAACTGTTTTTT.

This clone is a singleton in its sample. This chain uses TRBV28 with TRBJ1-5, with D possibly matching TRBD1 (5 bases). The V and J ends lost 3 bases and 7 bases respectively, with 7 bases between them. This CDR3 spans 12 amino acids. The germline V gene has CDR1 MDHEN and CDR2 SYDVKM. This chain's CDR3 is CASSLGQQPQHF. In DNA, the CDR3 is TGTGCCAGCAGTTTGGGGCAACAGCCCCAGCATTTT. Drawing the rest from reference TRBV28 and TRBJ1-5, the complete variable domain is DVKVTQSSRYLVKRTGEKVFLECVQDMDHENMFWYRQDPGLGLRLIYFSYDVKMKEKGDIPEGYSVSREKKERFSLILESASTNQTSMYLCASSLGQQPQHFGDGTRLSIL.